This T cell receptor (beta chain) was recovered during a study of human T cells and chemical hapten exposure. Study observations and caveats: Once DPC sensitization occurred, TCRs above 1 in 1000 frequency showed no change.

This clonotype appeared a few times. Antigen: not known. Time point described: patch test 2, 6 weeks after DPC sensitization. Treatment indicated: therapeutic diphenylcyclopropenone sensitization with weekly scalp DPC. Per the original methods: Per-sample TCR counts ranged from roughly 20,000 to 750,000, median about 98,000. MiXCR was run by TCRdb on the RACE reads, yielding one entry per CDR3 protein. TCRdb assigned the V and J calls; the authors' analysis was not used. The sample records more than 90,000 distinct CDR3 sequences, over 9.5% being singletons. With 3 bases removed from V and 3 bases from J, the gap between germline ends came to 5 bases. The length of the CDR3 is 11 residues. Per the germline V gene, CDR1 is GTSNPN and CDR2 is SVGIG (reference sequence).

Specimen: whole blood, collected in connection with sensitization to the hapten diphenylcyclopropenone (DPC). The receptor comes from a woman in her thirties or forties with alopecia areata. Some clones in this sample may be carry-over from other donors' samples. V usage is TRBV30 and J usage is TRBJ1-1; unclear D gene. The CDR3 DNA is TGTGCCTGGAGGGATTACACTGAAGCTTTCTTT. It encodes CAWRDYTEAFF.